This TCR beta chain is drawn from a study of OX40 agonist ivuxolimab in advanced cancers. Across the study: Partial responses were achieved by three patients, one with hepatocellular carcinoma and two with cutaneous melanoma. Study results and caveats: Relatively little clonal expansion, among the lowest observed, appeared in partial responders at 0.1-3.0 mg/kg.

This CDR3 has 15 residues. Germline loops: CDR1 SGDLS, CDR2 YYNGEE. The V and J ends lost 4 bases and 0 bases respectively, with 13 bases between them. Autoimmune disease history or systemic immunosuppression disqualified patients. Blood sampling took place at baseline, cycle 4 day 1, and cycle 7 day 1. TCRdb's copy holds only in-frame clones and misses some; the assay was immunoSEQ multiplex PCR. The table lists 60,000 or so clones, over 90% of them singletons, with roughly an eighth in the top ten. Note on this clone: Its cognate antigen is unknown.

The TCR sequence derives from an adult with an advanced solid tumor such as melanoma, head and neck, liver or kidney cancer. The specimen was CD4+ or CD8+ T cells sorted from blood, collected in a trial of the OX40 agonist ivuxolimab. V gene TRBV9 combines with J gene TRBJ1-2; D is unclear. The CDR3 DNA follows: TGTGCCAGCAGCCTGACACCTTCCACTAACTATGGCTACACCTTC. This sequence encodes CASSLTPSTNYGYTF.